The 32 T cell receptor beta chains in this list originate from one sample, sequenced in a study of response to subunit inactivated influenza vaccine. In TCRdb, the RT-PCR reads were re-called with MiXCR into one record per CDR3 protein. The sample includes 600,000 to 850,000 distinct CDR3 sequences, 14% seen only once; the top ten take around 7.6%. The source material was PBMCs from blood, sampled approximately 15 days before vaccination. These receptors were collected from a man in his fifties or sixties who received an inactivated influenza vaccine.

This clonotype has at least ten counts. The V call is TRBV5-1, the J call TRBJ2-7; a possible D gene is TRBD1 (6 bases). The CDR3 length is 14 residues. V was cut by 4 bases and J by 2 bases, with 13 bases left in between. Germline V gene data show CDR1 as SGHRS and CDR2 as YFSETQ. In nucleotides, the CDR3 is TGCGCCAGCAGCCCTTCGACAGGAGCCTACGAGCAGTACTTC. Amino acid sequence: CASSPSTGAYEQYF.

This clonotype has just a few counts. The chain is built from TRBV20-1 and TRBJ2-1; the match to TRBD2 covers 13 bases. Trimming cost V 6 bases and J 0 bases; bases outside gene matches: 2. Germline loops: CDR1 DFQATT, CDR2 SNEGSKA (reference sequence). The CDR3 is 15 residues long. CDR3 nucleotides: TGCAGTGCAACTAGCGGGAGGGACTCCTACAATGAGCAGTTCTTC. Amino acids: CSATSGRDSYNEQFF.

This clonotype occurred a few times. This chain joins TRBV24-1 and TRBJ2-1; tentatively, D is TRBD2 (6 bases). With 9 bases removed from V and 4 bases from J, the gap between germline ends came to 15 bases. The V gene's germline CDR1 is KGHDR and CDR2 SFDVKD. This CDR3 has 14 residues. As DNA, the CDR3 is TGTGCCACCGCTGGGTATAGCGGATACAATGAGCAGTTCTTC. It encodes CATAGYSGYNEQFF.

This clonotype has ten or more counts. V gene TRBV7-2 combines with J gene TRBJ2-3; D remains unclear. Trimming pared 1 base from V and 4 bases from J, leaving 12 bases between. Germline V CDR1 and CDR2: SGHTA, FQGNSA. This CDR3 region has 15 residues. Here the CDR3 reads CASSLVGNRADTQYF. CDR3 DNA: TGTGCCAGCAGCTTAGTAGGGAATCGGGCAGATACGCAGTATTTT.

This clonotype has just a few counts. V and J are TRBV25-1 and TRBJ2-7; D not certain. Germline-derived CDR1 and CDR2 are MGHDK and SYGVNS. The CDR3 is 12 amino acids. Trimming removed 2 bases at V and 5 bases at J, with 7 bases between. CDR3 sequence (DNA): TGTGCCAGCAGTGAAGGTTACAACGAGCAGTACTTC. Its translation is CASSEGYNEQYF.

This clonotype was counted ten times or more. As DNA, the CDR3 is TGTGCCATCAGTGAGTCTCTGGGGACGGGTCAGCCCCAGCATTTT. Translated: CAISESLGTGQPQHF. The gene calls are TRBV10-3 and TRBJ1-5; TRBD1 is a possible D gene (5 bases). The CDR3 runs 15 residues. V gave up 0 bases and J gave up 6 bases, with 12 bases separating them. Per germline, CDR1 ENHRY and CDR2 SYGVKD.

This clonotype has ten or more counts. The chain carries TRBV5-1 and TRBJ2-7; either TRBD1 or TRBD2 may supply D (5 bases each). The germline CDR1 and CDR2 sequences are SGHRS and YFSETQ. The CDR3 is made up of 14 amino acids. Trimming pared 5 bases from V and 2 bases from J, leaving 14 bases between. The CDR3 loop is CASRFLRGAYEQYF. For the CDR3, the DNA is TGCGCCAGCAGATTTCTTAGGGGAGCCTACGAGCAGTACTTC.

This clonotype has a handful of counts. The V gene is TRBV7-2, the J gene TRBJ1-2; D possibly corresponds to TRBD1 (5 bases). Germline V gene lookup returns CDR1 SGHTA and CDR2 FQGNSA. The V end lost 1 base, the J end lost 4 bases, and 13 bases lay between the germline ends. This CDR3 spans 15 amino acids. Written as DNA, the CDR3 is TGTGCCAGCAGCTTAGGATCAGGGAGGATCTATGGCTACACCTTC. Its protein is CASSLGSGRIYGYTF.

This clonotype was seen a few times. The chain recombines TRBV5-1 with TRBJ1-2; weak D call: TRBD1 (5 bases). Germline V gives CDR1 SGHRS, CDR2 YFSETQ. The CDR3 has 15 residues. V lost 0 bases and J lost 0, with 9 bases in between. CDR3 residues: CASSLVDRTNYGYTF. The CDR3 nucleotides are TGCGCCAGCAGCTTGGTTGACAGAACTAACTATGGCTACACCTTC. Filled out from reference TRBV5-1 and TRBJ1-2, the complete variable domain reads KAGVTQTPRYLIKTRGQQVTLSCSPISGHRSVSWYQQTPGQGLQFLFEYFSETQRNKGNFPGRFSGRQFSNSRSEMNVSTLELGDSALYLCASSLVDRTNYGYTFGSGTRLTVV.

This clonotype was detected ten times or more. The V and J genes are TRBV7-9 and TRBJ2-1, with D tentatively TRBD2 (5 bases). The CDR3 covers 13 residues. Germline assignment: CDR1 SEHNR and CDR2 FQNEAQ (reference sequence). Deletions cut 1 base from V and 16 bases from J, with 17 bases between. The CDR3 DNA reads TGTGCCAGCAGCTTAGTGCGGGCGGAGCGAGGCTTCTTC. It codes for CASSLVRAERGFF. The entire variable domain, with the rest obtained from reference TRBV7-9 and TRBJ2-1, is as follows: DTGVSQNPRHKITKRGQNVTFRCDPISEHNRLYWYRQTLGQGPEFLTYFQNEAQLEKSRLLSDRFSAERPKGSFSTLEIQRTEQGDSAMYLCASSLVRAERGFFGPGTRLTVL.

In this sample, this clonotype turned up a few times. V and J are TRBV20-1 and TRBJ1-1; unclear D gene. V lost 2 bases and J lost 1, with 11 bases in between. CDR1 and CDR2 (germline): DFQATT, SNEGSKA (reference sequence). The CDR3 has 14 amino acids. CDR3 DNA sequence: TGCAGTGCTAGAAGCGGAAGGGAGAACACTGAAGCTTTCTTT. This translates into CSARSGRENTEAFF.

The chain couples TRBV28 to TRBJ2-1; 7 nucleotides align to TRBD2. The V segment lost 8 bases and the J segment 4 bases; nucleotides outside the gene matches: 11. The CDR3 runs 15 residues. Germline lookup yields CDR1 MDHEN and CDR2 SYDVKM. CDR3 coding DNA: TGTGCCAGCGAGCCCCCAGCGGGATTATACAATGAGCAGTTCTTC. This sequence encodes CASEPPAGLYNEQFF.

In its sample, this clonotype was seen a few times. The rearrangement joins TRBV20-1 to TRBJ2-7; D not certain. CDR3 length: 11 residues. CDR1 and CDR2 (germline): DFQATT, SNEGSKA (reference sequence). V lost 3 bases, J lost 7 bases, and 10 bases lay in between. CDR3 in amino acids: CSARGGREQYF. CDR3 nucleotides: TGCAGTGCTAGGGGCGGACGTGAGCAGTACTTC.

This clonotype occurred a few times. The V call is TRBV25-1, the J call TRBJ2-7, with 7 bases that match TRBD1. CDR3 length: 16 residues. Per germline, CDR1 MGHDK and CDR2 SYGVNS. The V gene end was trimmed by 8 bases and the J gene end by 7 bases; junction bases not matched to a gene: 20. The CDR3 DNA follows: TGTGCCAGCCTCGGAAGAGGGGGCACAGCCTTGAGGGAGCAGTACTTC. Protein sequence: CASLGRGGTALREQYF.

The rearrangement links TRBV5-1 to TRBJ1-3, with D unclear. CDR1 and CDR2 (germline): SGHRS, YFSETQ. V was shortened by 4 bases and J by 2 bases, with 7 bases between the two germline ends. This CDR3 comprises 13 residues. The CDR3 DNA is TGCGCCAGCAGCCCCGTCCCTGGAAACACCATATATTTT. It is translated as CASSPVPGNTIYF.

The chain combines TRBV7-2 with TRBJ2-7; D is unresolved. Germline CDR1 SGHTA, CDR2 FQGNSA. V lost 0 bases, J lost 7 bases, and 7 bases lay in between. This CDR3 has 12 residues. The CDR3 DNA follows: TGTGCCAGCAGCTTAGCGAGGACGGAGCAGTACTTC. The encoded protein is CASSLARTEQYF.

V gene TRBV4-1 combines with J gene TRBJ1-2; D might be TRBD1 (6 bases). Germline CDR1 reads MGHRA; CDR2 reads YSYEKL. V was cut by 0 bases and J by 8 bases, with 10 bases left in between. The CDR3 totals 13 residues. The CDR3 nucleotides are TGCGCCAGCAGCCAAGAGATACAGGGAGGCTACACCTTC. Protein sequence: CASSQEIQGGYTF.

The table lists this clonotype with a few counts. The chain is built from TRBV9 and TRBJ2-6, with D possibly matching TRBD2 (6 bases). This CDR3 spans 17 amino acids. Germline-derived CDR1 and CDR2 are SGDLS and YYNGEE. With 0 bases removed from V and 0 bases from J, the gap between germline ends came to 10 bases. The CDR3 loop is CASSVGGLPSGANVLTF. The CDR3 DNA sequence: TGTGCCAGCAGCGTAGGGGGACTTCCCTCTGGGGCCAACGTCCTGACTTTC.

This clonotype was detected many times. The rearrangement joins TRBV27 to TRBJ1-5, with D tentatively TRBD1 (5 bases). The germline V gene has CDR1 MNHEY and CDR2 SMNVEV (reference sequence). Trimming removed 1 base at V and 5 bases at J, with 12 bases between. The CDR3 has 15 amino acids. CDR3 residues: CASSLWGTGDQPQHF. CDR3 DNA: TGTGCCAGCAGTTTATGGGGCACTGGGGATCAGCCCCAGCATTTT.

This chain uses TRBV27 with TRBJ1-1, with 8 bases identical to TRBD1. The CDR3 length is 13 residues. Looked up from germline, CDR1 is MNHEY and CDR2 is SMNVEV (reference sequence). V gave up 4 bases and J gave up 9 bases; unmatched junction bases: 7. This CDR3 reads CASSSDRVQQAFF. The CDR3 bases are TGTGCCAGCAGTTCGGACAGGGTGCAACAAGCTTTCTTT.

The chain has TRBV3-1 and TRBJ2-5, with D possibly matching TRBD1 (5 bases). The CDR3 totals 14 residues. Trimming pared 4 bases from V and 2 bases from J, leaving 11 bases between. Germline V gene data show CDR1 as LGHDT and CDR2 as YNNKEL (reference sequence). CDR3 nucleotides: TGTGCCAGCAGCCGAGACAGACAACAAGAGACCCAGTACTTC. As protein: CASSRDRQQETQYF.

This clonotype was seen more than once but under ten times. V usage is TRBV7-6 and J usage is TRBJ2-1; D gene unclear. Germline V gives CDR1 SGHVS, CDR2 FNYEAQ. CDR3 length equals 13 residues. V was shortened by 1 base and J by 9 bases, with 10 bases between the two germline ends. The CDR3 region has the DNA TGTGCCAGCAGCTTAGTGGGTCCGTCTGAGCAGTTCTTC. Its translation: CASSLVGPSEQFF.

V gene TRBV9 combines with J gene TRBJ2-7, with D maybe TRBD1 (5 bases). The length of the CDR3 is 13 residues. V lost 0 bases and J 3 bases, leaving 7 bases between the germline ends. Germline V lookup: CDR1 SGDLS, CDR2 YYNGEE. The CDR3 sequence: CASSVDQGYEQYF. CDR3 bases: TGTGCCAGCAGCGTAGATCAGGGCTACGAGCAGTACTTC.

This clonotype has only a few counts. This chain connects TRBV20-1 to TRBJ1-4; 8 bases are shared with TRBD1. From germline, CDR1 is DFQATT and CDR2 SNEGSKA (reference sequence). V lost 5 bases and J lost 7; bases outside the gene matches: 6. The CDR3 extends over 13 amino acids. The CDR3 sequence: CSAFTGGFEKLFF. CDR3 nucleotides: TGCAGTGCTTTTACAGGGGGGTTTGAAAAACTGTTTTTT.

The CDR3 region is CASSLLGSAYEQYF. CDR3 DNA: TGTGCCAGCAGCCTATTGGGCAGTGCCTACGAGCAGTACTTC. The chain has TRBV3-1 and TRBJ2-7; D is unresolved. The CDR3 runs to 14 residues. Trimming left V 4 bases short and J 2 bases short, with 12 bases between. Germline V CDR1 and CDR2: LGHDT, YNNKEL (reference sequence).

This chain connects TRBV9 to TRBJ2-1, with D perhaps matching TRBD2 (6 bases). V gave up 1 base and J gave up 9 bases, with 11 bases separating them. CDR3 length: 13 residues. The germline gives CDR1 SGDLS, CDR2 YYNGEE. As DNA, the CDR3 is TGTGCCAGCAGCGTAATGACCGGGGGTGAGCAGTTCTTC. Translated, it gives CASSVMTGGEQFF.

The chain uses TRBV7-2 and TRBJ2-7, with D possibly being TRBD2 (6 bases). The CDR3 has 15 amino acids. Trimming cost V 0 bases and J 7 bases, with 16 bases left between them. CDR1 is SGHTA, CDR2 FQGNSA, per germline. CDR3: CASSLAGGEIGEQYF. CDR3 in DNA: TGTGCCAGCAGCTTAGCCGGAGGGGAGATAGGGGAGCAGTACTTC.

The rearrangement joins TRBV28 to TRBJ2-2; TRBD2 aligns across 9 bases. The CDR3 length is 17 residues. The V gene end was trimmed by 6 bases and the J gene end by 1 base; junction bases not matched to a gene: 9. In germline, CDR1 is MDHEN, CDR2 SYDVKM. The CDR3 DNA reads TGTGCCAGCAGCTATCCCGGACTAGCGATGAACACCGGGGAGCTGTTTTTT. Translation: CASSYPGLAMNTGELFF.

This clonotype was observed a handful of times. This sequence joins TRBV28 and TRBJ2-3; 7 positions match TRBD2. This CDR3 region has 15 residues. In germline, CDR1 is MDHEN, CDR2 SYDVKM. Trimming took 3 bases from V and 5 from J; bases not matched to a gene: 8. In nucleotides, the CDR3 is TGTGCCAGCAGTTTTAACGGACTAGGCGAAGATACGCAGTATTTT. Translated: CASSFNGLGEDTQYF.

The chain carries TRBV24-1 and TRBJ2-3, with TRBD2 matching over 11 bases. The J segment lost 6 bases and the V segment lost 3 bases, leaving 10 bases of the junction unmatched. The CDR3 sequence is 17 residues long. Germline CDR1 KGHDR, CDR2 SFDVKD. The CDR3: CATSDRSGRERMDTQYF. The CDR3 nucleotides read TGTGCCACCAGTGATCGTAGCGGGAGGGAGCGAATGGATACGCAGTATTTT.

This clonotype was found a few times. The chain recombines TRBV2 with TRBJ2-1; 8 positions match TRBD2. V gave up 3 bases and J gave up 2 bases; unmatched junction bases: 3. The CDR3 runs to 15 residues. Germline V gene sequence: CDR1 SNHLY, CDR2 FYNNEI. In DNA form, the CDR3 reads TGTGCCAGCAGTGAGTCACTAGCGGCCTACAATGAGCAGTTCTTC. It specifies CASSESLAAYNEQFF.

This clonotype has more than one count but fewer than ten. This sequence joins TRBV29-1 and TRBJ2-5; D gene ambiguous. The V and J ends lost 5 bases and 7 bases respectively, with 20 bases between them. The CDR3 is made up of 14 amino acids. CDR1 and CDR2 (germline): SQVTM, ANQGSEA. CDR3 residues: CSVFIGINRGTQYF. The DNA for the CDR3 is TGCAGCGTTTTTATAGGGATAAATCGAGGGACCCAGTACTTC.